The sequence of this TCR beta chain was determined in a study of T cell changes during pregnancy in multiple sclerosis. Sequencing was performed with immunoSEQ multiplex PCR; in TCRdb, only in-frame clones are kept and a portion is missing. This table holds roughly 68,000 clones, about 91% found once. CDR1 KGHSH and CDR2 LQKENI come from the germline V gene. Trimming left V 5 bases short and J 6 bases short, with 14 bases between. The CDR3 is made up of 13 amino acids. This receptor was taken from a female donor in good health, enrolled as a control in a pregnancy study. The material was peripheral blood, obtained in the second trimester of pregnancy. The chain is built from TRBV18 and TRBJ2-7, with D possibly being TRBD1 (5 bases). CDR3 sequence reads: CASSYDSFREQYF. In DNA form, the CDR3 reads TGTGCCAGCTCATACGACAGCTTTCGCGAGCAGTACTTC.